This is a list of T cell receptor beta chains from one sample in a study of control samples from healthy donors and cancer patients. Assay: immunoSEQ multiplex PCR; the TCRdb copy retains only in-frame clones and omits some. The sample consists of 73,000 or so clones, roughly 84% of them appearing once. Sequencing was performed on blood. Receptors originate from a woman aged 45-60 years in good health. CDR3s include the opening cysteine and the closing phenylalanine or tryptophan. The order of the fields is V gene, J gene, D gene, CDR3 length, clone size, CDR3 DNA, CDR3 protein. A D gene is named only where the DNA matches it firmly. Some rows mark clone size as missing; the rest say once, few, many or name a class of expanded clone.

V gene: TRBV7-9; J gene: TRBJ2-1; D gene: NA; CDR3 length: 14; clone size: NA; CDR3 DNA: TGTGCCAGCAGCTCTAGGCGCTCCTACAATGAGCAGTTCTTC; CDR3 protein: CASSSRRSYNEQFF
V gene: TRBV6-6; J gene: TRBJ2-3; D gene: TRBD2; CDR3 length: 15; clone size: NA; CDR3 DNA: TGTGCCAGCAGTTACGTCGGCGGGAGAGGAGATACGCAGTATTTT; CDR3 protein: CASSYVGGRGDTQYF
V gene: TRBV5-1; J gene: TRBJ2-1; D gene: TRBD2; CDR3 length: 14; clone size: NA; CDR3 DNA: TGCGCCAGCAGCTTGAACGGGAGGGTCGATGAGCAGTTCTTC; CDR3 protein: CASSLNGRVDEQFF
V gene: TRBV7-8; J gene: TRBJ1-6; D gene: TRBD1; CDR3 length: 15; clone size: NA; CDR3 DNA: TGTGCCAGCAGCTTAACCGGGACAGAGAATTCACCCCTCCACTTT; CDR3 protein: CASSLTGTENSPLHF
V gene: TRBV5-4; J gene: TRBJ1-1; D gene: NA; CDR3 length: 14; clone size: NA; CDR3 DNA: TGTGCCAGCAGTCCACCGGGGGGTTCTGCTGAAGCTTTCTTT; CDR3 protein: CASSPPGGSAEAFF
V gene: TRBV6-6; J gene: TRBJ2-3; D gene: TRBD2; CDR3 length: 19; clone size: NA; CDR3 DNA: TGTGCCAGCAGTCGCCGCTCTCAGGCTAGCGGGGGGTCCTTCTTCACGCAGTATTTT; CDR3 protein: CASSRRSQASGGSFFTQYF
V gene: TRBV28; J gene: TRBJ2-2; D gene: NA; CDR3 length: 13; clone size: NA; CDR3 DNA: TGTGCCAGTAAAAGGGGGAACACCGGGGAGCTGTTTTTT; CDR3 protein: CASKRGNTGELFF
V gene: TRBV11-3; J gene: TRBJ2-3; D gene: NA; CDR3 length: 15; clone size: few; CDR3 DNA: TGTGCCAGCAGCTTAGGTTGGCGAGACACAGATACGCAGTATTTT; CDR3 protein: CASSLGWRDTDTQYF
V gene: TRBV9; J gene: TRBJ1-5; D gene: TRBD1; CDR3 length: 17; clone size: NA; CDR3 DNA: TGTGCCAGCAGTGTGGAAAAGACGACAGGGGGGAGTCAGCCCCAGCATTTT; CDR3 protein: CASSVEKTTGGSQPQHF
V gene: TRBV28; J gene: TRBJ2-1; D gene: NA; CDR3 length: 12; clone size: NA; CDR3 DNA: TGTGCCAGCAGAGATACTAGACATGAGCAGTTCTTC; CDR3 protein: CASRDTRHEQFF
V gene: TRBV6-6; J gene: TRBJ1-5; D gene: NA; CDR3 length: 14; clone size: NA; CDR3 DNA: TGTGCCAGCAGTTACGGGGGGGGCAATCAGCCCCAGCATTTT; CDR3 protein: CASSYGGGNQPQHF
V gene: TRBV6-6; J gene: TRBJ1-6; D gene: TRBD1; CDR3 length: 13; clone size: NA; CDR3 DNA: TGTGCCCTCCGGGGACAGGGGGGTTCACCCCTCCACTTT; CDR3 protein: CALRGQGGSPLHF
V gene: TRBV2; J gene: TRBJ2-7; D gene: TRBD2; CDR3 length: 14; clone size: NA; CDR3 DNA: TGTGCCAGCAGTGGGACTAGCGGAACCAGCGAGCAGTACTTC; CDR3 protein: CASSGTSGTSEQYF
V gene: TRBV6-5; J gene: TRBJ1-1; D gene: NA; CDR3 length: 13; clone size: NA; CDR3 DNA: TGTGCCAGCAGTTACCTGGTGAACACTGAAGCTTTCTTT; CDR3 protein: CASSYLVNTEAFF
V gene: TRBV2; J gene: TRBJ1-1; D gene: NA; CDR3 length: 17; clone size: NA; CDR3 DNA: TGTGCCAGCAGTGATCAATCCTGGGGGACGGTGAACACTGAAGCTTTCTTT; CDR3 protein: CASSDQSWGTVNTEAFF
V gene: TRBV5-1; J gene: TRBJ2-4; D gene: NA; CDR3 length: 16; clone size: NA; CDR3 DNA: TGCGCCAGCAGCGAGGGGTTAGGGTTAGCCAAAAACATTCAGTACTTC; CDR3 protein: CASSEGLGLAKNIQYF
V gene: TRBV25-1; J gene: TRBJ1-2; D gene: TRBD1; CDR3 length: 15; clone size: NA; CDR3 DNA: TGTGCCAGCAGTGACTCCGGGGACAGTCTTCGGGGCTACACCTTC; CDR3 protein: CASSDSGDSLRGYTF
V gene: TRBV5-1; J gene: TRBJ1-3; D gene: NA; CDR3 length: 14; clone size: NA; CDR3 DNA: TGCGCCAGCAGCTTGGATTGGACTGGAAACACCATATATTTT; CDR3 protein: CASSLDWTGNTIYF
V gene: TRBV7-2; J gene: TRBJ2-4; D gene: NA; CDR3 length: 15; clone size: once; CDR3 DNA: TGTGCCAGCAGCCCGGGGTGGGTTCGAGGAAACGAGTTGTACTTC; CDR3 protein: CASSPGWVRGNELYF
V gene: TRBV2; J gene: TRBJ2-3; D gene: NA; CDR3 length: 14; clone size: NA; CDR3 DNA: TGTGCCAGCAGTGCAGTCCGCGGCACAGATACGCAGTATTTT; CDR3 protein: CASSAVRGTDTQYF
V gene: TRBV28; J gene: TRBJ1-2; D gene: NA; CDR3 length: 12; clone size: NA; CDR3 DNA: TGTGCCAGCCACCTGGTTAACTATGGCTACACCTTC; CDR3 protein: CASHLVNYGYTF
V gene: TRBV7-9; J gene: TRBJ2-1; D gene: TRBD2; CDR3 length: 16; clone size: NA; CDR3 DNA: TGTGCCAGCAGCTTACCGCTAGCGGGAGGGATAGATGAGCAGTTCTTC; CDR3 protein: CASSLPLAGGIDEQFF
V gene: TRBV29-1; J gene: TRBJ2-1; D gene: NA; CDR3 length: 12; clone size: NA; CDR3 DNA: TGCAGCGTGGGGCGCTCCTACAATGAGCAGTTCTTC; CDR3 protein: CSVGRSYNEQFF
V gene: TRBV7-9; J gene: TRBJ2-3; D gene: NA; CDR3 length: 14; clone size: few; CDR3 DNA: TGTGCCAGCAGCACTAGACTTCTTACAGATACGCAGTATTTT; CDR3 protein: CASSTRLLTDTQYF
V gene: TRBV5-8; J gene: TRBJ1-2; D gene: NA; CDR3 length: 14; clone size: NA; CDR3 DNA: TGTGCCAGCAGCCCCGGACAGTTTAACTATGGCTACACCTTC; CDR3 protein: CASSPGQFNYGYTF
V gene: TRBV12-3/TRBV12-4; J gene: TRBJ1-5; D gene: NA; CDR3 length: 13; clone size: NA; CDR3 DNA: TGTGCCAGCAGTTCAGGGGGCAATCAGCCCCAGCATTTT; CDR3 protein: CASSSGGNQPQHF
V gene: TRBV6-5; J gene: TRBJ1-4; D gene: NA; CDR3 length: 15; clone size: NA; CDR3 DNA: TGTGCCAGCAGTTGGGGACGGCGGGGGTCCGGAAAACTGTTTTTT; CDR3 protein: CASSWGRRGSGKLFF
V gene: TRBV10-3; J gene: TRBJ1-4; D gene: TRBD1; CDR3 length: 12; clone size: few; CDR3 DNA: TGTGCCAGCCGACAGGGTAATGAAAAACTGTTTTTT; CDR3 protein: CASRQGNEKLFF
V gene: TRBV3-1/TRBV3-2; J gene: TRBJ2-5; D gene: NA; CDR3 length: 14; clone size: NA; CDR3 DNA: TGTGCCAGCAGCCAAGAGACGCGTTGGGAGACCCAGTACTTC; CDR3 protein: CASSQETRWETQYF
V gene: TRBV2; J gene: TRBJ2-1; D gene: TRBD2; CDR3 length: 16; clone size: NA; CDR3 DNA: TGTGCCAGCAGTGAAGTGTTAGCGGGAGGGGACAATGAGCAGTTCTTC; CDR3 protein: CASSEVLAGGDNEQFF
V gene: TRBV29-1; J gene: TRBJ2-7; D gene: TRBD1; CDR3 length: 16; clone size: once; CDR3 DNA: TGCAGCGTTGAGCTGGTCGGGACAGGGGCCAACTACGAGCAGTACTTC; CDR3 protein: CSVELVGTGANYEQYF
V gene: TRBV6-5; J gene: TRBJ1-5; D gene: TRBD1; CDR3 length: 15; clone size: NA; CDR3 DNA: TGTGCCAGCCGTACGGACAGGGGAAGCAATCAGCCCCAGCATTTT; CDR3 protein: CASRTDRGSNQPQHF
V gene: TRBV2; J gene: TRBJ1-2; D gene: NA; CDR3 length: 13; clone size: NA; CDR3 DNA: TGTGCCAGCACCGAGGAACAGCACTATGGCTACACCTTC; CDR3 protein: CASTEEQHYGYTF
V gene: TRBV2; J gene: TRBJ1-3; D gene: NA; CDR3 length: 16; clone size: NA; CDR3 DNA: TGTGCCAGCAGTGATTTCTTCTTAGGGCCCGGAAACACCATATATTTT; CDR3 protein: CASSDFFLGPGNTIYF
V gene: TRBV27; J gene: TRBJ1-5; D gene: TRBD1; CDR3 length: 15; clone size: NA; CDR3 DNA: TGTGCCAGCAGTCTCGGACAGGGCCCGAATCAGCCCCAGCATTTT; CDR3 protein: CASSLGQGPNQPQHF
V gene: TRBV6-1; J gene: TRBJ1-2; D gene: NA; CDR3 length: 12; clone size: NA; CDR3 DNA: TGTGCCAGCAGTGAAGGGAGCTATGGCTACACCTTC; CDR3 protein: CASSEGSYGYTF
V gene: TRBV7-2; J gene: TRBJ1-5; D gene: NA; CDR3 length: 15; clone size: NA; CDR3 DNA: TGTGCCAGCAGCTTAGGGTCAGGGGTCAGTCAGCCCCAGCATTTT; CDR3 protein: CASSLGSGVSQPQHF
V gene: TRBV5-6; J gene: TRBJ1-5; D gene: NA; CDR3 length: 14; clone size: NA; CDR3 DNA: TGTGCCAGCAGCCCATCGACAGACAATCAGCCCCAGCATTTT; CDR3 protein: CASSPSTDNQPQHF
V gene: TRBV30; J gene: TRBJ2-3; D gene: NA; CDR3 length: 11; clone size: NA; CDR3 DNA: TGTGCCTGCAAAGCGGGCTATACGCAGTATTTT; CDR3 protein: CACKAGYTQYF
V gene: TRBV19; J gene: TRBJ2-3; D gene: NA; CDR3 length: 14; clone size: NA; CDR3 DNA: TGTGCCAGTAGTATAGTTGGTAGCACAGATACGCAGTATTTT; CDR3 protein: CASSIVGSTDTQYF
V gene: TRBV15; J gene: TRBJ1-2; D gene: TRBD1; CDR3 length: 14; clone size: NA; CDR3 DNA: TGTGCCACCAGCAAGGGGTCAGGGGGGTCTGGCTACACCTTC; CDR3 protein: CATSKGSGGSGYTF
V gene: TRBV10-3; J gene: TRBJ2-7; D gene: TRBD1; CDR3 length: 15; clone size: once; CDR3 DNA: TGTGCCATCAGTGAGACGCAGGGGGCAGCTTACGAGCAGTACTTC; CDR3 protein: CAISETQGAAYEQYF
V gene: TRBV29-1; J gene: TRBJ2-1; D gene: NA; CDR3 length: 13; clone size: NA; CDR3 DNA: TGCAGCGTTGAAGAGGCAGGGTACAATGAGCAGTTCTTC; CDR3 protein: CSVEEAGYNEQFF
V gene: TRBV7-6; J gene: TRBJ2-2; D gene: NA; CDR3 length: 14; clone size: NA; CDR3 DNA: TGTGCCAGCAGCTTAGGGGGCGCAACCGGGGAGCTGTTTTTT; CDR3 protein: CASSLGGATGELFF
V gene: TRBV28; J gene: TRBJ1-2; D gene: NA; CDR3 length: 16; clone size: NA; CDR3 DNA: TGTGCCAGCAGTTTTCAGGTCCGCCGGGGGGCCTATGGCTACACCTTC; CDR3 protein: CASSFQVRRGAYGYTF
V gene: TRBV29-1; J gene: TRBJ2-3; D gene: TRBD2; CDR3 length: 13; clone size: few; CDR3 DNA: TGCAGCGTGGAAGTAGCGGGAGGGGATACGCAGTATTTT; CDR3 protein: CSVEVAGGDTQYF
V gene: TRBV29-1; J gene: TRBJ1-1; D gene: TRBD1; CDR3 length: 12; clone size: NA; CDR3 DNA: TGCAGCGGGGGGACAGGGAGCGCTGAAGCTTTCTTT; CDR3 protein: CSGGTGSAEAFF
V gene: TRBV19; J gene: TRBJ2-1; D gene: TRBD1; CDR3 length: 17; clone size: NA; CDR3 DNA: TGTGCCAGTAGTATAGGGAGACAGGGGGCGACCTACAATGAGCAGTTCTTC; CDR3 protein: CASSIGRQGATYNEQFF
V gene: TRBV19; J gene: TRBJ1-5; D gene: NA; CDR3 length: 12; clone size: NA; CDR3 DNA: TGTGCCAGTAGTCTTCTTTATCAGCCCCAGCATTTT; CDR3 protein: CASSLLYQPQHF
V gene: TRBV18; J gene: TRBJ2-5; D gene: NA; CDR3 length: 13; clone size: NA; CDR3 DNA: TGTGCCAGCTCACTCCACCCCCGAGAGACCCAGTACTTC; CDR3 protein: CASSLHPRETQYF
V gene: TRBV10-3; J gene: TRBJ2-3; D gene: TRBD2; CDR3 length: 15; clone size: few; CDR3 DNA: TGTGCCATCAAAAAACTAGCGGGGGGGACAGATACGCAGTATTTT; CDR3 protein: CAIKKLAGGTDTQYF
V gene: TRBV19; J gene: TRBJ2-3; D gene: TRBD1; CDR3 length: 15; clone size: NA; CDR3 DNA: TGTGCCAGTAGCACCGGGACAGCTAGCACAGATACGCAGTATTTT; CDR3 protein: CASSTGTASTDTQYF
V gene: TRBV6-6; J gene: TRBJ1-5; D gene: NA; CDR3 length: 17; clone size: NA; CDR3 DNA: TGTGCCAGCAGTCAGGTAGGCCCTGCGGTGCGCAATCAGCCCCAGCATTTT; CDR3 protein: CASSQVGPAVRNQPQHF
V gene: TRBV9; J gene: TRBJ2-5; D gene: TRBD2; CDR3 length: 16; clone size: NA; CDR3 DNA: TGTGCCAGCAGCGTAACGGCTAGCGGGAGTATCGCGGCCCAGTACTTC; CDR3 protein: CASSVTASGSIAAQYF
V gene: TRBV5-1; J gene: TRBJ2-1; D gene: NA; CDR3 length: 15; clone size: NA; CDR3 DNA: TGCGCCAGCAGCTTGAATCCGGGAATGGACAATGAGCAGTTCTTC; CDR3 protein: CASSLNPGMDNEQFF
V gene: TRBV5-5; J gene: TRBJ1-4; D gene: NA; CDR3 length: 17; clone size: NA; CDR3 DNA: TGTGCCAGCAGCTTGGCGGGGGGTCCTGCAACTAATGAAAAACTGTTTTTT; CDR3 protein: CASSLAGGPATNEKLFF
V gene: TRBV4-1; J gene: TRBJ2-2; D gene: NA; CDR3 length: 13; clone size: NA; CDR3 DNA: TGCGCCAGCAGCCGAATGGCCACCGGGGAGCTGTTTTTT; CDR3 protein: CASSRMATGELFF
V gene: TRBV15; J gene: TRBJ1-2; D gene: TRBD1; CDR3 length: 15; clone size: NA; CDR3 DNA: TGTGCCACCAGCATGAACCGGGACAGCGTCTATGGCTACACCTTC; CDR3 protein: CATSMNRDSVYGYTF
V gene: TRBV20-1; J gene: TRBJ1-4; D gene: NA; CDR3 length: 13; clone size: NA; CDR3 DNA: TGCAGTGCTAGTTCCGAGTCCAATGAAAAACTGTTTTTT; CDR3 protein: CSASSESNEKLFF